This T cell receptor (beta chain) was identified in a study of blood T cell repertoires in COVID-19. Looking at the study overall: Material from acute and convalescent COVID-19 was sourced from the United States, Italy and Spain. PBMCs, B-cell-depleted T cells, or T cells were the source of the cDNA or gDNA that made up the material.

Clinical history reported by participants formed the basis on which cohorts were assigned. Either two negative PCRs, clearance, or symptom resolution qualified Cohort 3 donors as recovered. Sequenced by immunoSEQ multiplex PCR; TCRdb stores in-frame clones only, minus some. This sample has around 330,000 clones; around 91% occur once, and the top ten carry around a tenth. The germline gives CDR1 MRHNA, CDR2 SNTAGT. V shed 5 bases and J shed 0 bases, with 14 bases lying between them. The CDR3 runs to 16 residues. The TCR originated in a woman between 40 and 50 years old who had recovered from COVID-19. The chain links TRBV6-4 to TRBJ2-1; D is possibly TRBD2 (5 bases). Sequencing was done on a sample of PBMCs or T cells enriched from blood (not recorded which). The CDR3 sequence: CASSISGGPSYNEQFF. The CDR3 DNA sequence: TGTGCCAGCAGTATCTCCGGCGGGCCCTCCTACAATGAGCAGTTCTTC.